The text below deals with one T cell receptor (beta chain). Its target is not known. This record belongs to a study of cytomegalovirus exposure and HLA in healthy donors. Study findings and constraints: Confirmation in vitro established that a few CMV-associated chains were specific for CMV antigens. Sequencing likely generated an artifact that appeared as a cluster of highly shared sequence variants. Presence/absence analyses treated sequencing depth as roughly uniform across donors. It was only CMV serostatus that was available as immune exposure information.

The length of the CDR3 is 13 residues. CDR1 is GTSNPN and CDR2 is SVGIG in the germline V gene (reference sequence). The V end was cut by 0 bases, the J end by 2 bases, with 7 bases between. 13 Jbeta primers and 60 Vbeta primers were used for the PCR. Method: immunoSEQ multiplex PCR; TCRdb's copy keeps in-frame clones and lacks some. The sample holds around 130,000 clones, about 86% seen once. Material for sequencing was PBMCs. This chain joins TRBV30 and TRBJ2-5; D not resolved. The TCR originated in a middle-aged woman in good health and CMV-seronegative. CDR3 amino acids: CAWSVRRQETQYF. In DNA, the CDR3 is TGTGCCTGGAGTGTACGGCGGCAAGAGACCCAGTACTTC.